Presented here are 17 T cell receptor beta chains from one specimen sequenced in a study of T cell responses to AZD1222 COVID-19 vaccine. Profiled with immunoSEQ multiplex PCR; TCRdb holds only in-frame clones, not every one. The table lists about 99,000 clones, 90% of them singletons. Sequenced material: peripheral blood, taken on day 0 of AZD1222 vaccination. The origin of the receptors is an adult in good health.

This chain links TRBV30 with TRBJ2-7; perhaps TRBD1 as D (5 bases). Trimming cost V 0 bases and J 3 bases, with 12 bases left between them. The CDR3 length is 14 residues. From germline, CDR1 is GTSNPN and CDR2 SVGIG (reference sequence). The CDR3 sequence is CAWSVRAGNYEQYF. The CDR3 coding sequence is TGTGCCTGGAGTGTACGAGCAGGGAACTACGAGCAGTACTTC. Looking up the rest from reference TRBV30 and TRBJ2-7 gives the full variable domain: SQTIHQWPATLVQPVGSPLSLECTVEGTSNPNLYWYRQAAGRGLQLLFYSVGIGQISSEVPQNLSASRPQDRQFILSSKKLLLSDSGFYLCAWSVRAGNYEQYFGPGTRLTVT.

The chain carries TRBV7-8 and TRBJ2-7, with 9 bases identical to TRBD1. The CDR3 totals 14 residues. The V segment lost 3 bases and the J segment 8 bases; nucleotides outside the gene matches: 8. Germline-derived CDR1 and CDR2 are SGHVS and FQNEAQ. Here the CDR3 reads CASSLEVGQGKQYF. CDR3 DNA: TGTGCCAGCAGCTTGGAGGTGGGACAGGGCAAGCAGTACTTC.

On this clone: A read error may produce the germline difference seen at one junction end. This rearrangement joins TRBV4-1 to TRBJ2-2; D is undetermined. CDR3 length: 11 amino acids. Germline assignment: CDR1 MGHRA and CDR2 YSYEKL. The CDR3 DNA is TGCGCGAGCAGGAACACCGGGGAGCTGTTTTTT. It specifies CASRNTGELFF.

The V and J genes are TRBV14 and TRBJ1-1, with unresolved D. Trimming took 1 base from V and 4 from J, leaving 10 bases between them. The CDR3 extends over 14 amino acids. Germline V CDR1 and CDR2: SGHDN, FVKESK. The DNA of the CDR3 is TGTGCCAGCAGCCAAGTAATATTTGCCACTGAAGCTTTCTTT. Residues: CASSQVIFATEAFF.

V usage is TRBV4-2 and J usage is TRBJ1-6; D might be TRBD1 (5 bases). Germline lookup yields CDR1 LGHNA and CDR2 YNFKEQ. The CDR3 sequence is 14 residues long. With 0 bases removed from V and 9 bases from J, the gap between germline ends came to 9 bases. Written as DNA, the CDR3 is TGTGCCAGCAGCCAAGAATGGGGGGGTTCACCCCTCCACTTT. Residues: CASSQEWGGSPLHF.

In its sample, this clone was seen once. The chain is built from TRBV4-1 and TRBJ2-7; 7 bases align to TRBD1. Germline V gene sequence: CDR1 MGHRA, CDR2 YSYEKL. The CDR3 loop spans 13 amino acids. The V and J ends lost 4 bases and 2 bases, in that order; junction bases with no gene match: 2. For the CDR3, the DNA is TGCGCCAGCAGCCTAACAGGGGCCTACGAGCAGTACTTC. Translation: CASSLTGAYEQYF.

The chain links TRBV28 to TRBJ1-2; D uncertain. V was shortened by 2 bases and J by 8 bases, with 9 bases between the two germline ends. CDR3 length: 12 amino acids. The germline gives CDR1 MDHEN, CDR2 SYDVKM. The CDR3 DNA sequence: TGTGCCAGCAGTTTAGAAACGGGAGGCTACACCTTC. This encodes CASSLETGGYTF.

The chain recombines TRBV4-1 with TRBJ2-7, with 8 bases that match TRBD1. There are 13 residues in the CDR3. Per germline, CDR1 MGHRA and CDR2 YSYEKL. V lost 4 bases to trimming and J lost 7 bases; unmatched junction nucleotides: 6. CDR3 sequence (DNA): TGCGCCAGCAGCCCGGAACAGGGGGGTGAGCAGTACTTC. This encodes CASSPEQGGEQYF.

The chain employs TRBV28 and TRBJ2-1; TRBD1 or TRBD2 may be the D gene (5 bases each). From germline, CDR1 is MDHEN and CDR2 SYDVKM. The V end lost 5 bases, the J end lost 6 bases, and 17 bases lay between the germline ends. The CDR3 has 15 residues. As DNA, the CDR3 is TGTGCCAGCAGTATCAGTTTATGGGGGAGCAATGAGCAGTTCTTC. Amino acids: CASSISLWGSNEQFF.

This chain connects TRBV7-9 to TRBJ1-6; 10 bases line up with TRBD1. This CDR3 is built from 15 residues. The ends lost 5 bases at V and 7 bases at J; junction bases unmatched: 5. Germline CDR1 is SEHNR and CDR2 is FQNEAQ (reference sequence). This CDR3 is CASSLTGGANSPLHF. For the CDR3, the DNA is TGTGCCAGCAGCCTGACAGGGGGCGCGAATTCACCCCTCCACTTT. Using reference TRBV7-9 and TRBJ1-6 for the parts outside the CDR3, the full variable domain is DTGVSQNPRHKITKRGQNVTFRCDPISEHNRLYWYRQTLGQGPEFLTYFQNEAQLEKSRLLSDRFSAERPKGSFSTLEIQRTEQGDSAMYLCASSLTGGANSPLHFGNGTRLTVT.

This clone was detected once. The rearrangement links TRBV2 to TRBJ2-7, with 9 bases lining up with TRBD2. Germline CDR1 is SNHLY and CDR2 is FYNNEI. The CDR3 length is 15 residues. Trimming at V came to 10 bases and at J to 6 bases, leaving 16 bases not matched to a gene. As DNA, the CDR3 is TGTGCCACCAGGGGAGGTCGCGGGAGGGCCGTCGAGCAGTACTTC. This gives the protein CATRGGRGRAVEQYF.

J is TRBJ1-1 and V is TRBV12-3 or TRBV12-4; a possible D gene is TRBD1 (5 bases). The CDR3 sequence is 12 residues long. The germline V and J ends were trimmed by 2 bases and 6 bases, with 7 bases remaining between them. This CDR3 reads CASSLLGAEAFF. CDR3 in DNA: TGTGCCAGCAGTTTATTGGGGGCTGAAGCTTTCTTT.

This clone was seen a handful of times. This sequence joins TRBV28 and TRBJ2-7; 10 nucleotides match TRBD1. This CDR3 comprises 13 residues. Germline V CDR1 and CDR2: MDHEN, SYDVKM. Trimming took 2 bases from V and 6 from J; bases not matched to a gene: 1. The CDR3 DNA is TGTGCCAGCAGTTTAGGACAGGGGGTCGAGCAGTACTTC. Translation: CASSLGQGVEQYF.

The CDR3 here is CPGSTPGVREKLFF. Written as DNA, the CDR3 is TGTCCTGGGAGCACCCCGGGGGTTCGCGAAAAACTGTTTTTT. J is TRBJ1-4 and V is TRBV22-1. TRBV22-1 has pseudogene status. This CDR3 comprises 14 residues.

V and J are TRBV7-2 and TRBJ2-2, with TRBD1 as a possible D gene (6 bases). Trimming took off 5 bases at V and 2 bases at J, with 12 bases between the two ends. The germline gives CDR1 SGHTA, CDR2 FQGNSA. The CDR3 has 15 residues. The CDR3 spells CASSHGQSNTGELFF. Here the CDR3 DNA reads TGTGCCAGCAGCCACGGACAGAGCAACACCGGGGAGCTGTTTTTT.

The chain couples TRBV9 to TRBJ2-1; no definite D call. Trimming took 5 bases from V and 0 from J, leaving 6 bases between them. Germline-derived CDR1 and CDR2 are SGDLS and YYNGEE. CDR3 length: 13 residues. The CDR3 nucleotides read TGTGCCAGCAGTGCCTACTCCTACAATGAGCAGTTCTTC. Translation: CASSAYSYNEQFF. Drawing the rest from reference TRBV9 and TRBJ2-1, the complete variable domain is DSGVTQTPKHLITATGQRVTLRCSPRSGDLSVYWYQQSLDQGLQFLIQYYNGEERAKGNILERFSAQQFPDLHSELNLSSLELGDSALYFCASSAYSYNEQFFGPGTRLTVL.

The CDR3 DNA reads TGTGCCAGCAGCAGGGGCGAGTGGAACTACACCTTC. It is translated as CASSRGEWNYTF. This rearrangement joins TRBV12-3 or TRBV12-4 to TRBJ1-2, with D tentatively TRBD1 (6 bases). This CDR3 spans 12 amino acids. Deletions cut 6 bases from V and 10 bases from J, with 15 bases between.